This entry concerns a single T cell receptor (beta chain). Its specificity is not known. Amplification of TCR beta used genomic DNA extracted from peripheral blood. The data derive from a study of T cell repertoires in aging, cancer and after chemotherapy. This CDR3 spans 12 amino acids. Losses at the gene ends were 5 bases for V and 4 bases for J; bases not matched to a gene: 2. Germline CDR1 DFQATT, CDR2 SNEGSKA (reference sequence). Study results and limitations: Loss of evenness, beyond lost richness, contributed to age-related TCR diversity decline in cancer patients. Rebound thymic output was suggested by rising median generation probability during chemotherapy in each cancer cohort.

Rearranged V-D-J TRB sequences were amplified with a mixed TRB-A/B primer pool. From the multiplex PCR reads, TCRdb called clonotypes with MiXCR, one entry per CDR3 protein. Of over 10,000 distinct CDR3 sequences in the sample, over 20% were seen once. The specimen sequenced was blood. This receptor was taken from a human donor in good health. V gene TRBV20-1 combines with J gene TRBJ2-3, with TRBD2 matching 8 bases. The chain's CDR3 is CSARGGADTQYF. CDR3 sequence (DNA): TGCAGTGCTCGGGGGGGAGCAGATACGCAGTATTTT.